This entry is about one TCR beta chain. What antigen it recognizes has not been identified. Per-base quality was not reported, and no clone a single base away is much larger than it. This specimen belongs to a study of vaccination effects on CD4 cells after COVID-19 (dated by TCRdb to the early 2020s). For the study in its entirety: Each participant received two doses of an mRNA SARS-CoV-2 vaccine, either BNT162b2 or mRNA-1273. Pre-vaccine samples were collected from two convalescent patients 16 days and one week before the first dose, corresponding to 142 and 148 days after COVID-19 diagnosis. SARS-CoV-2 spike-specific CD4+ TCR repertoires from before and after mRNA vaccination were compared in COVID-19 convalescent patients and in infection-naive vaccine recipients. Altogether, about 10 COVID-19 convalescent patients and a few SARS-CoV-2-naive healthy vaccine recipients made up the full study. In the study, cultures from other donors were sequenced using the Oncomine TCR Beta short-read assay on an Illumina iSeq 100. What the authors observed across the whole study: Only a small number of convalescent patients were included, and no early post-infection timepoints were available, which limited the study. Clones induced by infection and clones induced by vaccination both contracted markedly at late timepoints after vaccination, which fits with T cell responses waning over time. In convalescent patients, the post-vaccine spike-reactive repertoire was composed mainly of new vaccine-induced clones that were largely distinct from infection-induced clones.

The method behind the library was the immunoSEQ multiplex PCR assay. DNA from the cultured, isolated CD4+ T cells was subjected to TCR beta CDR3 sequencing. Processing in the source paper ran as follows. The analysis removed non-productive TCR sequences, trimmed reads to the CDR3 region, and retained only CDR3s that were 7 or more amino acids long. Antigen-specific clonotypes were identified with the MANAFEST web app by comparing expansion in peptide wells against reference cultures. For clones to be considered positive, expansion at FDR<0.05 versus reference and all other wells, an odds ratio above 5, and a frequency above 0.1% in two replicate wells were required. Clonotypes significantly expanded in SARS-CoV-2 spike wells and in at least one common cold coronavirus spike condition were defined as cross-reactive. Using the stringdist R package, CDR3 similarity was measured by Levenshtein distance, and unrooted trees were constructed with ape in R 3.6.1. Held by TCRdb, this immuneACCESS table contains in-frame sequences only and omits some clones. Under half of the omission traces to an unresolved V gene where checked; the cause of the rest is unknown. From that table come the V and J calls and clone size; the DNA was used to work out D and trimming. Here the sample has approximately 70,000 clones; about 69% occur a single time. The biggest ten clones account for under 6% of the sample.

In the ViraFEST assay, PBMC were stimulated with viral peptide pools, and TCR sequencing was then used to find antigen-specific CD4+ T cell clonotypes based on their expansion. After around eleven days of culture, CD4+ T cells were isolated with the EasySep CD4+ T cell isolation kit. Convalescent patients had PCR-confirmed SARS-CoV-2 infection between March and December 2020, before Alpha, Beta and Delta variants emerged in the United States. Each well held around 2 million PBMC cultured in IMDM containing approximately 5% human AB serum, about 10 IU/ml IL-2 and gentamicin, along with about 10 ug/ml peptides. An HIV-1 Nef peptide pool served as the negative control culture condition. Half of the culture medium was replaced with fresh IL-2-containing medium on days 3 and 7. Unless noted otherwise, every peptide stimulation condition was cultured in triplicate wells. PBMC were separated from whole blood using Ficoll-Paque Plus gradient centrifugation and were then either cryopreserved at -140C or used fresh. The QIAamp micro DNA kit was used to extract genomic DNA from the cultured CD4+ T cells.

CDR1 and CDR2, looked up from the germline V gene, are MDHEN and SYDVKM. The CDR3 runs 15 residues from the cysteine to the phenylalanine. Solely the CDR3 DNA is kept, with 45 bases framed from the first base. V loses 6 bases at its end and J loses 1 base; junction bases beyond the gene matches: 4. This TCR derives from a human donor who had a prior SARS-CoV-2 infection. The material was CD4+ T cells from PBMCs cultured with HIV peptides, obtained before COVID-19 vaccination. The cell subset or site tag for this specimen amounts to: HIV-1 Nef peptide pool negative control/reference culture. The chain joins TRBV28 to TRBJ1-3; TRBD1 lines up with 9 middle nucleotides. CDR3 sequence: CASRQGALSGNTIYF. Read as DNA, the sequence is TGTGCCAGCAGACAGGGGGCGCTTTCTGGAAACACCATATATTTT.